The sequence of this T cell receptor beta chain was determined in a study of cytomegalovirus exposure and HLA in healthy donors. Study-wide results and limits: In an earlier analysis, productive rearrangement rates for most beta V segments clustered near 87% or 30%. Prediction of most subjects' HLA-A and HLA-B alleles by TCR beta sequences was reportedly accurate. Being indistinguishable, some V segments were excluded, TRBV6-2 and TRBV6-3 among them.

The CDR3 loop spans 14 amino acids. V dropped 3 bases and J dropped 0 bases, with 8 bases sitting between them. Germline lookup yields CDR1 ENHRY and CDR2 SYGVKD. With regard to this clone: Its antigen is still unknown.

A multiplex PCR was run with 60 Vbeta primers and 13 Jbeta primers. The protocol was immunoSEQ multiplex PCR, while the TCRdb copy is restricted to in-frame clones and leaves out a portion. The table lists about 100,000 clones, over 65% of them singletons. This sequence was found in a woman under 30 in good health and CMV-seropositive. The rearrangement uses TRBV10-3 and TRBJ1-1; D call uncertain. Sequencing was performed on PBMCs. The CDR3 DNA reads TGTGCCATCAGTGACCAGAGGGTGAACACTGAAGCTTTCTTT. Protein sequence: CAISDQRVNTEAFF.